A selection of T cell receptor beta chains follows, all from one sample in a study of read filtering for tumor transcriptome and immune sequencing. TCRdb called the reads again in MiXCR, with one record for every CDR3 protein. The table lists tens of thousands of distinct CDR3 sequences, about a fifth of them singletons, with more than 13% in the top ten. The sequenced sample consisted of a population of CD138-negative cells sorted from bone marrow. Source of these receptors: a donor aged 40 or over with multiple myeloma. CDR3s include the opening cysteine and the closing phenylalanine or tryptophan. Each record gives: J gene, clone size, V gene, D gene, CDR3 DNA, CDR3 protein. The D gene is left open where the match is weak. Part of the rows lack a size; the others show once, few, many or a class for expanded clones.

TRBJ2-1 | many | TRBV13 | TRBD1 | TGTGCCAGCAGCTGGGGGACAGGGATCAAGGCGTGGCAGTTCTTC | CASSWGTGIKAWQFF
TRBJ2-7 | many | TRBV28 | - | TGTGCCAGCAAACCTGTTTCCTCAGGGCTCTCCTACGAGCAGTACTTC | CASKPVSSGLSYEQYF
TRBJ2-5 | - | TRBV20-1 | TRBD2 | TGCAGTGCTAGTCTACTAGCGGGAGAGACCCAGTACTTC | CSASLLAGETQYF
TRBJ2-1 | many | TRBV7-2 | TRBD2 | TGTGCCAGCAGAGCCTACTCGGCGGGGGGGCCGAATGAGCAGTTCTTC | CASRAYSAGGPNEQFF
TRBJ1-1 | many | TRBV20-1 | - | TGCAGGGCTCTGGACGGATTGAACACTGAAGCTTTCTTT | CRALDGLNTEAFF
TRBJ1-1 | - | TRBV11-2 | - | TGTGCCAGCAGCTTAGTATCGGGGAACACTGAAGCTTTCTTT | CASSLVSGNTEAFF
TRBJ2-7 | - | TRBV7-2 | - | TGTGCCAGCAGCTTAAGGGTCAGGGGGGTAGAGGAGCAGTACTTC | CASSLRVRGVEEQYF
TRBJ2-2 | few | TRBV9 | TRBD2 | TGTGCCAGCAGCGGCGGGGGACTGAACACCGGGGAGCTGTTTTTT | CASSGGGLNTGELFF
TRBJ2-1 | many | TRBV20-1 | TRBD2 | TGCAGTGCTTACTCGGGACTAGCGGGGATTCACAATGAGCAGTTCTTC | CSAYSGLAGIHNEQFF
TRBJ2-7 | many | TRBV20-1 | TRBD1 | TGCAGTGCTAGACATAACAGGGGGTCCTACGAGCAGTACTTC | CSARHNRGSYEQYF
TRBJ2-1 | many | TRBV11-3 | - | TGTGCCAGCAGCTTAGCACGCCTTGAGCAGTTCTTC | CASSLARLEQFF
TRBJ2-5 | - | TRBV11-2 | - | TGTGCCAGCAGCATTATGGGGGATCTACGATTCCGGTTC | CASSIMGDLRFRF
TRBJ1-5 | - | TRBV7-3 | - | TGTGCCAGCAGCTTAAGGGGCAGCCTTAGCAATCAGCCCCAGCATTTT | CASSLRGSLSNQPQHF
TRBJ2-7 | - | TRBV3-1 | - | TGTGCCAGCAGCCAAGGCCCTCGGGGCTTTGTGAGAGAGCAGTACTTC | CASSQGPRGFVREQYF
TRBJ2-5 | many | TRBV5-1 | - | TGCGCCAGCAGCTTGGGAGGCAGCCAGGCCGAGACCCAGTACTTC | CASSLGGSQAETQYF
TRBJ2-5 | many | TRBV5-1 | TRBD1 | TGCGCCAGCAGCTTGGGCTCCAGGGGGCAAGAGACCCAGTACTTC | CASSLGSRGQETQYF
TRBJ1-1 | - | TRBV27 | - | TGTGCCAGCAGGTGGAGGGAAGTGAACACTGAAGCTTTCTTT | CASRWREVNTEAFF